This T cell receptor (beta chain) was sequenced during a study of cytomegalovirus exposure and HLA in healthy donors. Use of 60 Vbeta and 13 Jbeta primers characterized the PCR. Under the authors' procedure: Approximately 11 million shared chains were among the approximately 82 million unique TCR beta chains that a later analysis counted. The assay was immunoSEQ multiplex PCR, and TCRdb's table has in-frame clones only and misses some. From that table come the V and J calls and clone size; the DNA was used to work out D and trimming. This repertoire shows over 85,000 clones, around 86% found once; its top ten account for more than 3%. As for this clone: The antigen is undetermined.

Study-wide results and caveats: Serostatus for CMV was the only available immune exposure information. Researchers reported in a later analysis that a missense DCLRE1C variant was tied to TCR beta V- and J-gene trimming.

The CDR3 is 14 amino acids. Trimming at V came to 5 bases and at J to 4 bases, leaving 3 bases not matched to a gene. Germline CDR1 reads SGHVS; CDR2 reads FNYEAQ. This chain connects TRBV7-6 to TRBJ1-2, with 11 bases lining up with TRBD1. Sequences were obtained from PBMCs. The clonotype was recovered from a female donor in good health and CMV-seropositive. The CDR3 sequence: CASSPDRGPYGYTF. The CDR3 coding sequence is TGTGCCAGCAGCCCGGACAGGGGGCCCTATGGCTACACCTTC.